This note documents a single TCR beta chain sequence. Its specificity is not known. This sample was included in a study of T cell responses to AZD1222 COVID-19 vaccine. Study results and caveats: Clonal diversity was possibly underestimated; the donors were predominantly white British and more often female. CD4 TCRs associated with vaccination spanned spike, dominating at 160-218 and 743-854.

The data were produced by immunoSEQ multiplex PCR, yet TCRdb's version contains in-frame clones alone and is incomplete. The profile covers 150,000 or so clones, with 90% appearing a single time and 6.9% taken by the ten largest. V gave up 1 base and J gave up 6 bases, with 10 bases separating them. The CDR3 loop spans 13 amino acids. The germline gives CDR1 SGHTA, CDR2 FQGTGA. The V and J genes are TRBV7-3 and TRBJ2-7; D is unresolved. The sequence came from an adult in good health. The sequencing used peripheral blood, collected on day 0 of AZD1222 vaccination. CDR3 bases: TGTGCCAGCAGCTTAAATGATGGCGGCGAGCAGTACTTC. As protein: CASSLNDGGEQYF.